Below, 19 T cell receptor beta chains from the same sample are listed, as sequenced in a study of cytomegalovirus exposure and HLA in healthy donors. In the PCR, 60 Vbeta and 13 Jbeta primers were used. Sequenced by immunoSEQ multiplex PCR; TCRdb stores in-frame clones only, minus some. The table lists some 150,000 clones, 70% to 80% of them singletons, with about 9.9% in the top ten. Input material: PBMCs. These receptors were collected from a man younger than 35 in good health and CMV-seropositive.

The rearrangement uses TRBV5-1 and TRBJ1-1, with D possibly TRBD1 on 6 matching bases. Per germline, CDR1 SGHRS and CDR2 YFSETQ. The CDR3 has 16 residues. V was pared by 4 bases and J by 1 base, with 17 bases between. The CDR3 sequence is CASSPGRGETNTEAFF. DNA for the CDR3: TGCGCCAGCAGCCCCGGCAGGGGCGAGACGAACACTGAAGCTTTCTTT.

The chain combines TRBV7-9 with TRBJ1-2; D ambiguous. CDR1 SEHNR and CDR2 FQNEAQ come from the germline V gene (reference sequence). This CDR3 is built from 11 residues. Trimming left V 10 bases short and J 1 base short, with 7 bases between. The CDR3 sequence is CAINGNYGYTF. CDR3 sequence (DNA): TGTGCCATCAACGGTAACTATGGCTACACCTTC.

CDR3 residues: CASSPRQVTTEAFF. As DNA, the CDR3 is TGTGCCAGCAGCCCCCGACAGGTGACCACTGAAGCTTTCTTT. This chain links TRBV7-9 with TRBJ1-1, with D perhaps TRBD1 (6 bases). The V gene's germline CDR1 is SEHNR and CDR2 FQNEAQ (reference sequence). The CDR3 totals 14 residues. Trimming took 5 bases from V and 4 from J, leaving 14 bases between them.

The V gene is TRBV19, the J gene TRBJ2-2, with 7 positions matching TRBD2. CDR3 size: 16 residues. V was pared by 8 bases and J by 0 bases, with 9 bases of the junction left unmatched. In germline, CDR1 is LNHDA, CDR2 SQIVND (reference sequence). The CDR3 coding sequence is TGTGCCAGTCACACCCTGGGGGGGGCGAACACCGGGGAGCTGTTTTTT. Residues: CASHTLGGANTGELFF. Full variable domain (missing parts from reference TRBV19 and TRBJ2-2): DGGITQSPKYLFRKEGQNVTLSCEQNLNHDAMYWYRQDPGQGLRLIYYSQIVNDFQKGDIAEGYSVSREKKESFPLTVTSAQKNPTAFYLCASHTLGGANTGELFFGEGSRLTVL.

The V call is TRBV19, the J call TRBJ1-1; D unclear. V was pared by 11 bases and J by 1 base, with 8 bases between. Per the germline V gene, CDR1 is LNHDA and CDR2 is SQIVND (reference sequence). The CDR3 totals 11 residues. The CDR3 is CAGPWNTEAFF. CDR3 DNA: TGTGCCGGGCCTTGGAACACTGAAGCTTTCTTT.

The V and J genes are TRBV5-4 and TRBJ1-4; D is possibly TRBD1 (6 bases). From germline, CDR1 is SGHNT and CDR2 YYREEE (reference sequence). V lost 2 bases, J lost 5 bases, and 13 bases lay in between. The CDR3 extends over 15 amino acids. The CDR3 reads CASSFKTGGNEKLFF. CDR3 DNA: TGTGCCAGCAGCTTTAAGACAGGAGGAAATGAAAAACTGTTTTTT.

The chain is built from TRBV5-5 and TRBJ1-2; possible D gene TRBD1, 5 bases. Trimming removed 2 bases from V and 8 bases from J, with 22 bases in between. Germline V gene sequence: CDR1 SGHKS, CDR2 YYEKEE (reference sequence). This CDR3 has 16 amino acids. The CDR3, as DNA: TGTGCCAGCAGCTTCTCTGGGAACGCAGGGATTGGAGGCTACACCTTC. This sequence encodes CASSFSGNAGIGGYTF.

This clone was seen once. The chain links TRBV30 to TRBJ2-7; TRBD1 aligns across 9 bases. Per germline, CDR1 GTSNPN and CDR2 SVGIG (reference sequence). Unmatched junction bases numbered 12, after V lost 2 bases and J lost 7 bases. CDR3 size: 15 residues. CDR3 nucleotide sequence: TGTGCCTGGAGTCCCCTCAGGACAGGGGTTGAGGAGCAGTACTTC. Protein sequence: CAWSPLRTGVEEQYF.

The chain is built from TRBV6-4 and TRBJ2-6, with a possible D match to TRBD1 (5 bases). Per the germline V gene, CDR1 is MRHNA and CDR2 is SNTAGT. Deletions cut 2 bases from V and 0 bases from J, with 11 bases between. This CDR3 spans 17 amino acids. CDR3 sequence reads: CASSDRGPYSGANVLTF. The CDR3 DNA reads TGTGCCAGCAGTGACAGGGGTCCGTACTCTGGGGCCAACGTCCTGACTTTC.

This CDR3 reads CASSLELGEETQYF. Written as DNA, the CDR3 is TGTGCCAGCAGCTTAGAGTTAGGGGAAGAGACCCAGTACTTC. This chain connects TRBV7-2 to TRBJ2-5, with D maybe TRBD1 (5 bases). V lost 1 base to trimming and J lost 3 bases, with 9 bases between them. The CDR3 extends over 14 amino acids. CDR1 and CDR2 (germline): SGHTA, FQGNSA.

CDR3 coding DNA: TGTGCCAGCAGTTACGGGACAGGGGGCGAAACTGAAGCTTTCTTT. Translated: CASSYGTGGETEAFF. The chain has TRBV6-6 and TRBJ1-1; 12 bases map to TRBD1. V shed 2 bases and J 5 bases; nucleotides not matched to a gene: 3. Germline V lookup: CDR1 MNHNY, CDR2 SVGAGI (reference sequence). The CDR3 extends over 15 amino acids.

The chain combines TRBV5-1 with TRBJ1-2, with TRBD1 matching 10 bases. CDR3 length: 15 residues. Germline assignment: CDR1 SGHRS and CDR2 YFSETQ. J lost 3 bases, V lost 0 bases, and 2 bases had no gene match. The CDR3 sequence: CASSLGDRGHYGYTF. The CDR3 region has the DNA TGCGCCAGCAGCTTGGGGGACAGGGGCCACTATGGCTACACCTTC.

The chain has TRBV4-3 and TRBJ1-6, with D possibly TRBD1 on 5 matching bases. Per the germline V gene, CDR1 is LGHNA and CDR2 is YSLEER. The CDR3 loop spans 13 amino acids. V lost 4 bases and J 8 bases, leaving 9 bases between the germline ends. The CDR3 DNA reads as TGCGCCAGCAGCCTAACACAGGATTCACCCCTCCACTTT. It yields the protein CASSLTQDSPLHF.

V and J are TRBV4-3 and TRBJ2-1, with 10 bases matching TRBD2. CDR3 length: 16 amino acids. Germline V gene data show CDR1 as LGHNA and CDR2 as YSLEER. With 0 bases clipped from V and 4 bases from J, the junction kept 3 bases outside the gene matches. CDR3 loop: CASSQDERGGYNEQFF. In DNA, the CDR3 is TGCGCCAGCAGCCAAGATGAGCGGGGGGGGTACAATGAGCAGTTCTTC.

This clone was seen more than once but under ten times. Other DNA sequences in the same sample also yield this CDR3. This chain joins TRBV20-1 and TRBJ2-7; D is ambiguous. This CDR3 has 11 amino acids. Per germline, CDR1 DFQATT and CDR2 SNEGSKA (reference sequence). Trimming stripped 4 bases from V and 1 base from J, with 5 bases between. CDR3 nucleotide sequence: TGCAGTGCTACCAATTCCTACGAGCAGTACTTC. It is translated as CSATNSYEQYF.

About this clone itself: Other nucleotide sequences from this sample produce the same CDR3. The DNA for the CDR3 is TGTGCCAGCCGGGGGGCAGCCTACGAGCAGTACTTC. Its protein is CASRGAAYEQYF. V usage is TRBV2 and J usage is TRBJ2-7; a possible D gene is TRBD2 (7 bases). This CDR3 comprises 12 residues. Trimming pared 8 bases from V and 2 bases from J, leaving 10 bases between. The germline CDR1 and CDR2 sequences are SNHLY and FYNNEI.

The chain joins TRBV7-2 to TRBJ1-1, with D possibly matching TRBD1 (6 bases). The V and J ends lost 1 base and 6 bases respectively, with 6 bases between them. Germline lookup yields CDR1 SGHTA and CDR2 FQGNSA. This CDR3 is 12 amino acids long. CDR3 residues: CASSLDRAEAFF. DNA of the CDR3: TGTGCCAGCAGCTTAGACAGGGCTGAAGCTTTCTTT.

The chain combines TRBV6-6 with TRBJ1-3, with D unclear. The V gene lost 5 bases and the J gene lost 8 bases, with 7 bases spanning the gap. Germline V CDR1 and CDR2: MNHNY, SVGAGI (reference sequence). The CDR3 contains 11 residues. In DNA, the CDR3 is TGTGCCAGCAGTCCTTCGGACACCATATATTTT. Protein sequence: CASSPSDTIYF.

This clone was seen a few times. The chain recombines TRBV18 with TRBJ2-1; 9 bases map to TRBD2. The germline V gene has CDR1 KGHSH and CDR2 LQKENI. V lost 5 bases, J lost 0 bases, and 5 bases stayed unmatched. The CDR3 covers 16 residues. The CDR3 DNA follows: TGTGCCAGCTCAGCTAATAGCGGGGGCTCCTACAATGAGCAGTTCTTC. Encoded protein: CASSANSGGSYNEQFF.